This T cell receptor (beta chain) is from a study of blood T cell repertoires in COVID-19. Profiled with immunoSEQ multiplex PCR; TCRdb holds only in-frame clones, not every one. The sample shows about 190,000 clones, 75% to 95% of them seen only once. Sequenced: peripheral blood. This TCR was recovered from a man in his fifties with acute or convalescent COVID-19.

The CDR3 sequence: CASSQDEDRYNEQFF. In nucleotides, the CDR3 is TGCGCCAGCAGCCAAGATGAGGACAGATACAATGAGCAGTTCTTC. The V call is TRBV4-3, the J call TRBJ2-1; possible D gene TRBD1, 6 bases. The CDR3 is 15 residues long. The germline V gene has CDR1 LGHNA and CDR2 YSLEER. V was pared by 0 bases and J by 4 bases, with 10 bases between.